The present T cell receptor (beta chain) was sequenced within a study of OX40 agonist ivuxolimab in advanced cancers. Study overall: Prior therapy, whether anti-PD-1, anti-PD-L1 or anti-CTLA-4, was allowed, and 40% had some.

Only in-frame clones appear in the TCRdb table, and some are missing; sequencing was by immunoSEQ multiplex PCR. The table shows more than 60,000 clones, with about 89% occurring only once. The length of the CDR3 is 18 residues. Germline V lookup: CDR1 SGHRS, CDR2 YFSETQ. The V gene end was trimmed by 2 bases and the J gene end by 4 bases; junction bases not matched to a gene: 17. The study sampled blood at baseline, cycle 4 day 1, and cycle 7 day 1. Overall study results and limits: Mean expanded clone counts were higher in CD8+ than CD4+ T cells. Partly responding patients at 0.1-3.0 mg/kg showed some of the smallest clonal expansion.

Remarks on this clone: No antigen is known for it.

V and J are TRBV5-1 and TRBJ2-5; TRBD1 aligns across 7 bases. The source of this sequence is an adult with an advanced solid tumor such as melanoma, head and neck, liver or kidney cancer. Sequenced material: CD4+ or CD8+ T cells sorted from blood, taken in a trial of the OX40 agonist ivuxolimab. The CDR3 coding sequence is TGCGCCAGCAGCTTAGGACCGGTAGTTACAGGGGTCCCAGAGACCCAGTACTTC. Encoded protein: CASSLGPVVTGVPETQYF.